What follows are 2 T cell receptor beta chains derived from one specimen sequenced in a study of post-analysis software for immune sequencing data. Unique molecular identifiers were built into the TCR beta cDNA libraries. TCRdb reprocessed the PCR reads via MiXCR and lists one record per CDR3 protein. This sample has 150,000 to 200,000 distinct CDR3 sequences, with around 28% found just once. No antigen is known for these receptors. General observations from the study: TRBV segments more frequent in patients than in controls numbered several and included TRBV5-6, TRBV5-1 and TRBV20-1.

The sample comprised blood. These receptors were obtained from a girl aged 5-17 years with multiple sclerosis.

Remarks on this clonotype: Just one base apart from a much larger clone, this may be a read error. The V gene is TRBV28, the J gene TRBJ2-1; 8 bases agree with TRBD1. There are 15 residues in the CDR3. Germline CDR1 MDHEN, CDR2 SYDVKM. The CDR3 region is CACSSRQGIYNEQFF. CDR3 DNA: TGTGCCTGCAGTTCAAGACAGGGGATCTACAATGAGCAGTTCTTC.

This chain connects TRBV29-1 to TRBJ1-2; TRBD1 agrees at 10 bases. CDR3 length: 15 residues. The germline CDR1 and CDR2 sequences are SQVTM and ANQGSEA. Unmatched junction bases numbered 9, after V lost 4 bases and J lost 4 bases. The CDR3 DNA reads TGCAGCGTTGCAACTGGACAGGGGGTTGCCTATGGCTACACCTTC. It specifies CSVATGQGVAYGYTF.